The 15 T cell receptor beta chains reported below all come from one sample, sequenced in a study of tumor T cells in aggressive B-cell lymphoma. Clones were read by immunoSEQ multiplex PCR, and TCRdb kept only the in-frame ones, dropping some. Here the sample spans roughly 10,000 clones, about 93% being singletons. The sequenced material came from tumor tissue. The receptors shown here come from an adult with diffuse large B cell lymphoma.

J is TRBJ2-6 and V is TRBV28; 10 bases agree with TRBD1. Unmatched junction bases numbered 5, after V lost 5 bases and J lost 4 bases. The CDR3 contains 16 residues. Germline V lookup: CDR1 MDHEN, CDR2 SYDVKM. The CDR3 nucleotides read TGTGCCAGCAGTCGACAGGGGGCACGGGGGGCCAACGTCCTGACTTTC. Translation: CASSRQGARGANVLTF.

A single count supports this clone. The chain employs TRBV5-4 and TRBJ1-2; 7 bases agree with TRBD1. Germline-derived CDR1 and CDR2 are SGHNT and YYREEE (reference sequence). This CDR3 has 15 residues. The V segment lost 4 bases and the J segment 4 bases; nucleotides outside the gene matches: 10. CDR3 sequence reads: CASSGPPGTAYGYTF. For the CDR3, the DNA is TGTGCCAGCAGCGGGCCCCCTGGGACAGCCTATGGCTACACCTTC.

The rearrangement joins TRBV18 to TRBJ1-1; no clear D. The V gene lost 2 bases and the J gene lost 1 base, with 5 bases spanning the gap. The CDR3 covers 13 residues. Per the germline V gene, CDR1 is KGHSH and CDR2 is LQKENI. DNA of the CDR3: TGTGCCAGCTCACCAGCAGGGAACACTGAAGCTTTCTTT. Amino acid sequence: CASSPAGNTEAFF.

V gene TRBV9 combines with J gene TRBJ2-3; D might be TRBD2 (5 bases). Trimming removed 2 bases at V and 6 bases at J, with 7 bases between. This CDR3 region has 12 residues. Germline V gene lookup returns CDR1 SGDLS and CDR2 YYNGEE. CDR3 in amino acids: CASSVRGDTQYF. The CDR3 nucleotides read TGTGCCAGCAGCGTGCGAGGGGATACGCAGTATTTT.

This clone was seen once. V gene TRBV4-1 combines with J gene TRBJ1-1; D may be TRBD1 (5 bases). CDR3 length: 12 residues. From germline, CDR1 is MGHRA and CDR2 YSYEKL. Trimming took off 0 bases at V and 11 bases at J, with 10 bases between the two ends. CDR3 residues: CASSQEGGAAFF. CDR3 bases: TGCGCCAGCAGCCAAGAGGGTGGGGCGGCTTTCTTT.

This clone was detected only a few times. This chain links TRBV6-5 with TRBJ2-7; the D gene is possibly TRBD2 (5 bases). The CDR3 covers 14 residues. V lost 8 bases and J 9 bases, leaving 23 bases between the germline ends. The V gene's germline CDR1 is MNHEY and CDR2 SVGAGI. CDR3 in DNA: TGTGCCAGCTCCGGGATCCAGTCGGGCTCGGGGCAGTACTTC. Its translation is CASSGIQSGSGQYF.

The chain employs TRBV9 and TRBJ2-1; unclear D gene. With 0 bases removed from V and 6 bases from J, the gap between germline ends came to 4 bases. Germline-derived CDR1 and CDR2 are SGDLS and YYNGEE. The CDR3 spans 12 residues. The CDR3 is CASSVGANEQFF. CDR3 sequence (DNA): TGTGCCAGCAGCGTAGGCGCCAATGAGCAGTTCTTC.

This chain uses TRBV30 with TRBJ2-5; 11 bases agree with TRBD2. J was trimmed by 5 bases and V by 4 bases; bases with no gene match: 0. The germline V gene encodes CDR1 GTSNPN and CDR2 SVGIG (reference sequence). CDR3 length equals 12 residues. CDR3 DNA: TGTGCCTGGACTAGCGGGGGGGAGACCCAGTACTTC. This gives the protein CAWTSGGETQYF. Based on the CDR3 plus reference TRBV30 and TRBJ2-5, the full variable domain is SQTIHQWPATLVQPVGSPLSLECTVEGTSNPNLYWYRQAAGRGLQLLFYSVGIGQISSEVPQNLSASRPQDRQFILSSKKLLLSDSGFYLCAWTSGGETQYFGPGTRLLVL.

About this clone: The junction departs from germline at one end; a sequencing error may be responsible. The chain carries TRBV7-3 and TRBJ1-1; D not certain. CDR3 size: 13 residues. CDR1 is SGHTA, CDR2 FQGTGA, per germline. CDR3 sequence reads: CAGSLRENTEAFF. The CDR3 nucleotides read TGTGCCGGCAGCTTACGGGAGAACACTGAAGCTTTCTTT. The full variable domain, completed using reference TRBV7-3 and TRBJ1-1, is GAGVSQTPSNKVTEKGKYVELRCDPISGHTALYWYRQSLGQGPEFLIYFQGTGAADDSGLPNDRFFAVRPEGSVSTLKIQRTERGDSAVYLCAGSLRENTEAFFGQGTRLTVV.

The chain recombines TRBV5-1 with TRBJ2-5, with 8 bases lining up with TRBD2. The CDR3 is 13 residues long. V shed 0 bases and J 7 bases; nucleotides not matched to a gene: 2. Per germline, CDR1 SGHRS and CDR2 YFSETQ. CDR3 DNA: TGCGCCAGCAGCTTGGAAGGACTAGCGACCCAGTACTTC. It codes for CASSLEGLATQYF. The whole variable domain, remainder taken from reference TRBV5-1 and TRBJ2-5, is KAGVTQTPRYLIKTRGQQVTLSCSPISGHRSVSWYQQTPGQGLQFLFEYFSETQRNKGNFPGRFSGRQFSNSRSEMNVSTLELGDSALYLCASSLEGLATQYFGPGTRLLVL.

The chain has TRBV9 and TRBJ2-3; 10 bases are shared with TRBD2. Trimming removed 0 bases from V and 5 bases from J; junction bases left unmatched: 9. Per the germline V gene, CDR1 is SGDLS and CDR2 is YYNGEE. This CDR3 has 17 residues. CDR3 in DNA: TGTGCCAGCAGCGTAGGGGTCAGCGGGGGGGCCGGAGATACGCAGTATTTT. Protein product: CASSVGVSGGAGDTQYF.

The V and J genes are TRBV29-1 and TRBJ2-2, with 11 bases matching TRBD1. CDR3 length equals 14 residues. The V segment lost 7 bases and the J segment 4 bases; nucleotides outside the gene matches: 5. Germline CDR1 SQVTM, CDR2 ANQGSEA. The CDR3 nucleotides read TGCAGCGCTCGGACAGGGGGCATCACCGGGGAGCTGTTTTTT. Translation: CSARTGGITGELFF.

V gene TRBV5-1 combines with J gene TRBJ2-3, with 8 bases matching TRBD1. V trimming: 4 bases; J trimming: 6 bases; junction bases outside the gene matches: 10. Per the germline V gene, CDR1 is SGHRS and CDR2 is YFSETQ. The CDR3 consists of 15 residues. The CDR3 reads CASSQGQGFVDTQYF. The DNA for the CDR3 is TGCGCCAGCAGCCAAGGACAGGGTTTTGTGGATACGCAGTATTTT.

The chain has TRBV7-9 and TRBJ1-6, with D possibly TRBD1 on 6 matching bases. This CDR3 is 16 amino acids long. The germline V gene encodes CDR1 SEHNR and CDR2 FQNEAQ (reference sequence). Trimming cost V 2 bases and J 9 bases, with 17 bases left between them. The DNA for the CDR3 is TGTGCCAGCAGCTTATTGGCAGGGGACGTTCGTTCACCCCTCCACTTT. Its protein product is CASSLLAGDVRSPLHF. The variable domain in full, completed from reference TRBV7-9 and TRBJ1-6, reads DTGVSQNPRHKITKRGQNVTFRCDPISEHNRLYWYRQTLGQGPEFLTYFQNEAQLEKSRLLSDRFSAERPKGSFSTLEIQRTEQGDSAMYLCASSLLAGDVRSPLHFGNGTRLTVT.

The chain joins TRBV6-6 to TRBJ2-7, with 10 bases fitting TRBD2. Per the germline V gene, CDR1 is MNHNY and CDR2 is SVGAGI (reference sequence). The CDR3 totals 15 residues. J was trimmed by 1 base and V by 2 bases; bases with no gene match: 2. CDR3 residues: CASSYALAGSYEQYF. The CDR3 DNA reads as TGTGCCAGCAGTTACGCACTAGCGGGATCCTACGAGCAGTACTTC.